The clone carrying this TCR beta chain appeared a single time. Its cognate antigen is unknown. Trimming pared 2 bases from V and 7 bases from J, leaving 17 bases between. The CDR3 covers 15 residues. The germline CDR1 and CDR2 sequences are SGHTA and FQGNSA. This sample is drawn from a study of cytomegalovirus exposure and HLA in healthy donors. Findings and caveats of the study: Specificity for CMV antigens was confirmed in vitro for three of the CMV-associated chains. As immune exposure information, only CMV serostatus was available. Indistinguishability led to the exclusion of some V segments, TRBV6-2 and TRBV6-3 included.

Both 60 Vbeta primers and 13 Jbeta primers went into the PCR. TCRdb keeps only in-frame clones here, not all; method: immunoSEQ multiplex PCR. This sample has 160,000 or so clones, with roughly 80% found just once. The material sequenced was PBMCs. This TCR derives from a woman younger than 45 in good health and CMV-seropositive. The chain employs TRBV7-2 and TRBJ1-1; no reliable D call. The CDR3 spells CASSLNLVRTGEAFF. Here the CDR3 DNA reads TGTGCCAGCAGCTTAAACCTTGTCCGTACGGGTGAAGCTTTCTTT.